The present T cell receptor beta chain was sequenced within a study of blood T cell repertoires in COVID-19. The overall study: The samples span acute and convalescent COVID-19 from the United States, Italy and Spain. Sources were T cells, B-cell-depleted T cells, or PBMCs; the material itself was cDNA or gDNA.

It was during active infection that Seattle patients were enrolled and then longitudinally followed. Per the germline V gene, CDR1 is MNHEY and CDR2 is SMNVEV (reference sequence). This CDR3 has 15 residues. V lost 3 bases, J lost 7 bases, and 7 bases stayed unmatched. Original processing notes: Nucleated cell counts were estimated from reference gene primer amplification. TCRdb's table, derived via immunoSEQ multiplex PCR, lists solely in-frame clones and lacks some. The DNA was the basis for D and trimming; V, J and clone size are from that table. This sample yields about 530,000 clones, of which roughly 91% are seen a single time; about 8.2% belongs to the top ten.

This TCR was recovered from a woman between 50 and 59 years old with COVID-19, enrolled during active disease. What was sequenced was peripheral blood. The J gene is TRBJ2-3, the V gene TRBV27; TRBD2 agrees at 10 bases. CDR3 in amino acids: CASSFGSGGVNTQYF. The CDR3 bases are TGTGCCAGCAGTTTCGGGAGCGGGGGGGTAAATACGCAGTATTTT.